The entry that follows covers one TCR beta chain sequence. At one boundary the junction diverges from the germline segment, which might be a read error. No cell sorting was done before RNA was extracted from the tissue. The normal lung tissue was taken more than 3 cm from the tumor edge. The data belong to a study of tumor and adjacent non-tumor tissue in lung cancer. Across the whole study: Patients comprised about a dozen adenocarcinoma, a couple of squamous cell carcinoma and 1 small cell lung cancer. Stage I to III disease affected over nine men and roughly five women aged about 31 to 80.

The library came from three nested PCR rounds adapted from ARM-PCR protocols. In TCRdb, the multiplex PCR reads were re-called with MiXCR into one record per CDR3 protein. The sample records 100,000 or so distinct CDR3 sequences, about 62% being singletons. Germline CDR1 is SGHDT and CDR2 is YYEEEE. The CDR3 is 16 amino acids. The receptor comes from a man aged 30 to 39 with non-small cell lung cancer. The chain is built from TRBV5-6 and TRBJ1-5, with TRBD1 as a possible D gene (5 bases). The sample comprised distant non-tumor lung tissue. The CDR3: CASSLGGQDSNQSQHF. For the CDR3, the DNA is TGTGCCAGCAGCTTGGGGGGCCAAGATAGCAATCAGTCCCAGCATTTT.